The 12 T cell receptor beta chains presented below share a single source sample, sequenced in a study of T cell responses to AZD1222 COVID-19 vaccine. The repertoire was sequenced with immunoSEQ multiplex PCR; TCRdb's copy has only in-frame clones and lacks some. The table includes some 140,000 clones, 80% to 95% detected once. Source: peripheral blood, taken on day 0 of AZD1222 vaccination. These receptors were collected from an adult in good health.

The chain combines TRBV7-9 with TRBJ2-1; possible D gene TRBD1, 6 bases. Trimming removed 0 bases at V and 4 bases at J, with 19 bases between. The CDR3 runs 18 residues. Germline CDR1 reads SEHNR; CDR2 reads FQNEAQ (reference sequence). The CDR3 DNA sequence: TGTGCCAGCAGCTTAGCGGGGGTCGGACAGCGAACATACAATGAGCAGTTCTTC. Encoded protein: CASSLAGVGQRTYNEQFF.

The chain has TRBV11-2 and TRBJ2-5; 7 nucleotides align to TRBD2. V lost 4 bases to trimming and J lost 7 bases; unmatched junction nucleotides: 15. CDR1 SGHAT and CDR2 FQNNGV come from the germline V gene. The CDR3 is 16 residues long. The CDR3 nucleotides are TGTGCCAGCAGCTCGAGCGGGACCCTGGCCCACCGGACCCAGTACTTC. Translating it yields CASSSSGTLAHRTQYF.

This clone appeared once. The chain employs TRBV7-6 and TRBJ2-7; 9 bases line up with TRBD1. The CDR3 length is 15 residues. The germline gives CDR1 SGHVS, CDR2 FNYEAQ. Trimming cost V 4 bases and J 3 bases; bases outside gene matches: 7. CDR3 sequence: CASSWDRAYGYEQYF. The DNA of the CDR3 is TGTGCCAGCAGCTGGGACAGGGCATATGGCTACGAGCAGTACTTC.

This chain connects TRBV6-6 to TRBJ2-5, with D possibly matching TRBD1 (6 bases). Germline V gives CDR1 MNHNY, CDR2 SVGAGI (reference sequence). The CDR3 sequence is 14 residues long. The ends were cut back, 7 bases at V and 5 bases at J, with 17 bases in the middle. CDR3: CASKKGGVGETQYF. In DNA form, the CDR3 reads TGTGCCAGCAAGAAAGGGGGAGTAGGTGAGACCCAGTACTTC.

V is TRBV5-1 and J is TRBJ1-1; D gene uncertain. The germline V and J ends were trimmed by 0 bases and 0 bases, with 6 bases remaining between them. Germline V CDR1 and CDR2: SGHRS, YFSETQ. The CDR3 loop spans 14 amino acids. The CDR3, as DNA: TGCGCCAGCAGCTTGGCCCGGATGAACACTGAAGCTTTCTTT. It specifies CASSLARMNTEAFF. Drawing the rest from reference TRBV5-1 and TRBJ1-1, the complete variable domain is KAGVTQTPRYLIKTRGQQVTLSCSPISGHRSVSWYQQTPGQGLQFLFEYFSETQRNKGNFPGRFSGRQFSNSRSEMNVSTLELGDSALYLCASSLARMNTEAFFGQGTRLTVV.

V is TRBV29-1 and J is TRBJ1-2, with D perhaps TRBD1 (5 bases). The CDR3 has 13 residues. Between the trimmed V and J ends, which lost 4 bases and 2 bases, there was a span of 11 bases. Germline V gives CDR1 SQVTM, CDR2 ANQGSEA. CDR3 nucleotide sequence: TGCAGCGTTGGGGGGGGACCGAACTATGGCTACACCTTC. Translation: CSVGGGPNYGYTF. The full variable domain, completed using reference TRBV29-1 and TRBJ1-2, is SAVISQKPSRDICQRGTSLTIQCQVDSQVTMMFWYRQQPGQSLTLIATANQGSEATYESGFVIDKFPISRPNLTFSTLTVSNMSPEDSSIYLCSVGGGPNYGYTFGSGTRLTVV.

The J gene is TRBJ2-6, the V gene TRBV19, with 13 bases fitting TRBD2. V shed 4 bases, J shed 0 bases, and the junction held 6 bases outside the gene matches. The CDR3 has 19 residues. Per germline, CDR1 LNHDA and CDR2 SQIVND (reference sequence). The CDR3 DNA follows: TGTGCCAGTAGTAAACCACGGACTAGCGGGAGCTCTGGGGCCAACGTCCTGACTTTC. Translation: CASSKPRTSGSSGANVLTF.

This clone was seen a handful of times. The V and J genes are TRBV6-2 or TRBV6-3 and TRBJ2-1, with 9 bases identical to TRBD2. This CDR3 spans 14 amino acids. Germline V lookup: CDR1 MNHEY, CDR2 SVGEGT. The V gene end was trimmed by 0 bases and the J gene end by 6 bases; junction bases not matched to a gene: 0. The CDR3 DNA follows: TGTGCCAGCAGTTACTCGCGGGAGGGCAATGAGCAGTTCTTC. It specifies CASSYSREGNEQFF.

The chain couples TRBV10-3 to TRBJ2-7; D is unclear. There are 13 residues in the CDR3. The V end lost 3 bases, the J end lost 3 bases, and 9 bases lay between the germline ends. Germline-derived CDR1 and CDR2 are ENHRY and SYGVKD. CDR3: CAISDGMNYEQYF. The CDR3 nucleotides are TGTGCCATCAGTGATGGGATGAACTACGAGCAGTACTTC.

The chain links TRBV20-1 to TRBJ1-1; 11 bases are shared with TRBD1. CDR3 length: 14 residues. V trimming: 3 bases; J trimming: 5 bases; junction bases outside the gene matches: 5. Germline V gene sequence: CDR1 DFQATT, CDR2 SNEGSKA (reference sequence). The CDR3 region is CSASPGTGGTEAFF. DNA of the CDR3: TGCAGTGCTAGTCCCGGGACAGGGGGAACTGAAGCTTTCTTT.

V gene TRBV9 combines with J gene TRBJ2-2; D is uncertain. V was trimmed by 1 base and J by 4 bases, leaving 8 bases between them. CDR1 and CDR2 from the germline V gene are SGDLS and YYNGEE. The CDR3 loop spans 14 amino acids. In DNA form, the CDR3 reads TGTGCCAGCAGCGTACAGACGGGCACCGGGGAGCTGTTTTTT. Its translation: CASSVQTGTGELFF.

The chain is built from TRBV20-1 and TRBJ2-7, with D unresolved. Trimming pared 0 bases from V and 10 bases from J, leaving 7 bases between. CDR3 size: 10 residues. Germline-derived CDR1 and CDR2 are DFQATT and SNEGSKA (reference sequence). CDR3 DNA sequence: TGCAGTGCTAGAGATGTGCATCAGTACTTC. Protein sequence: CSARDVHQYF.